Each of the 25 T cell receptor beta chains below was sequenced from the same sample in a study of OX40 agonist ivuxolimab in advanced cancers. Repertoires were generated with immunoSEQ multiplex PCR, while TCRdb's copy carries only in-frame clones and drops some. Of some 16,000 clones in the sample, about 77% were seen once. The specimen comprised CD4+ or CD8+ T cells sorted from blood, sampled in a trial of the OX40 agonist ivuxolimab. The receptors were sampled from an adult with an advanced solid tumor such as melanoma, head and neck, liver or kidney cancer.

The chain couples TRBV7-8 to TRBJ1-2; a weak D match, TRBD1 (6 bases). Germline V lookup: CDR1 SGHVS, CDR2 FQNEAQ. The CDR3 runs to 15 residues. Trimming took 3 bases from V and 1 from J, leaving 12 bases between them. This chain's CDR3 is CASSFLDRLNYGYTF. The DNA of the CDR3 is TGTGCCAGCAGCTTTCTGGACAGACTTAACTATGGCTACACCTTC.

The chain couples TRBV6-5 to TRBJ2-3; 7 nucleotides align to TRBD2. The CDR3 is 14 amino acids. The V segment lost 0 bases and the J segment 4 bases; nucleotides outside the gene matches: 1. CDR1 and CDR2 (germline): MNHEY, SVGAGI. CDR3 region: CASSYSTSSDTQYF. CDR3 coding DNA: TGTGCCAGCAGTTACTCGACTAGCTCAGATACGCAGTATTTT.

The chain links TRBV11-1 to TRBJ1-3, with D tentatively TRBD1 (5 bases). This CDR3 is 14 amino acids long. Germline V CDR1 and CDR2: SGHAT, FQDESV (reference sequence). Trimming stripped 5 bases from V and 2 bases from J, with 10 bases between. The CDR3 coding sequence is TGTGCCAGCAGCGTATTAGGGGCTGGAAACACCATATATTTT. Protein: CASSVLGAGNTIYF.

As to this clone: The sample carries other DNA sequences with the same CDR3. The J gene is TRBJ2-3, the V gene TRBV9, with D maybe TRBD1 (6 bases). Germline-derived CDR1 and CDR2 are SGDLS and YYNGEE. The V end lost 3 bases, the J end lost 6 bases, and 20 bases lay between the germline ends. This CDR3 is 16 amino acids long. The CDR3 reads CASSALQGPLGDTQYF. CDR3 nucleotide sequence: TGTGCCAGCAGCGCTCTCCAGGGGCCCCTGGGGGATACGCAGTATTTT.

The chain uses TRBV6-5 and TRBJ1-1; D is undetermined. The germline V gene encodes CDR1 MNHEY and CDR2 SVGAGI. V was shortened by 4 bases and J by 3 bases, with 12 bases between the two germline ends. The length of the CDR3 is 14 residues. The CDR3 nucleotides read TGTGCCAGCAGTTCTGTTACAGAAGACACTGAAGCTTTCTTT. Protein: CASSSVTEDTEAFF.

The chain couples TRBV6-6 to TRBJ1-6; D ambiguous. CDR1 and CDR2 (germline): MNHNY, SVGAGI (reference sequence). V lost 4 bases to trimming and J lost 7 bases, with 5 bases between them. The CDR3 is 12 amino acids. CDR3 in amino acids: CASSSRNSPLHF. As DNA, the CDR3 is TGTGCCAGCAGTTCGAGAAATTCACCCCTCCACTTT.

This clone was recorded once. The chain carries TRBV2 and TRBJ2-7; D possibly corresponds to TRBD1 (6 bases). The CDR3 runs to 13 residues. Trimming shortened V by 8 bases and J by 4 bases, and 15 bases separated the two germline ends. CDR1 and CDR2 (germline): SNHLY, FYNNEI. CDR3 in DNA: TGTGCCAGCGCCGGACAGTTATGGTACGAGCAGTACTTC. It specifies CASAGQLWYEQYF.

This chain connects TRBV7-2 to TRBJ2-1; D remains ambiguous. Germline CDR1 is SGHTA and CDR2 is FQGNSA. The length of the CDR3 is 12 residues. The ends were cut back, 1 base at V and 8 bases at J, with 6 bases in the middle. CDR3 in DNA: TGTGCCAGCAGCTTAGGTGGAGATGAGCAGTTCTTC. Translating it yields CASSLGGDEQFF.

The chain uses TRBV6-5 and TRBJ1-1; 7 nucleotides align to TRBD1. The germline CDR1 and CDR2 sequences are MNHEY and SVGAGI. CDR3 size: 14 residues. The V segment lost 6 bases and the J segment 1 base; nucleotides outside the gene matches: 5. The CDR3 bases are TGTGCCAGCAGCACTACAGGGGAGAACACTGAAGCTTTCTTT. This codes for CASSTTGENTEAFF.

V and J are TRBV9 and TRBJ2-5, with 9 bases fitting TRBD1. CDR3 length: 13 residues. Germline assignment: CDR1 SGDLS and CDR2 YYNGEE. V shed 7 bases and J 0 bases; nucleotides not matched to a gene: 1. CDR3 loop: CASGQGYQETQYF. The CDR3 DNA sequence: TGTGCCAGCGGACAGGGGTACCAAGAGACCCAGTACTTC.

V and J are TRBV5-1 and TRBJ1-1; D not certain. The germline V gene encodes CDR1 SGHRS and CDR2 YFSETQ. V was cut by 0 bases and J by 7 bases, with 13 bases left in between. The CDR3 is 14 residues long. The CDR3 loop is CASSLVGEMGEAFF. The CDR3 region has the DNA TGCGCCAGCAGCTTGGTCGGGGAAATGGGTGAAGCTTTCTTT.

V gene TRBV4-1 combines with J gene TRBJ2-7, with D uncertain. The CDR3 sequence is 16 residues long. Germline CDR1 is MGHRA and CDR2 is YSYEKL. Trimming removed 1 base from V and 4 bases from J, with 17 bases in between. Here the CDR3 reads CASSQAGPYLAYEQYF. CDR3 DNA: TGCGCCAGCAGCCAAGCCGGACCCTATCTGGCGTACGAGCAGTACTTC.

The genes are TRBV6-5 and TRBJ1-1, with D possibly being TRBD1 (5 bases). V lost 1 base to trimming and J lost 10 bases, with 7 bases between them. Germline CDR1 reads MNHEY; CDR2 reads SVGAGI. The CDR3 loop spans 11 amino acids. In nucleotides, the CDR3 is TGTGCCAGCAGTTACTTAGGGACAGCTTTCTTT. Translating gives CASSYLGTAFF.

This chain connects TRBV6-6 to TRBJ1-1; TRBD1 is a possible D gene (5 bases). CDR3 length equals 12 residues. Trimming removed 2 bases from V and 11 bases from J, with 12 bases in between. Germline V gene data show CDR1 as MNHNY and CDR2 as SVGAGI (reference sequence). The CDR3 coding sequence is TGTGCCAGCAGTTACGGGACGGGGAGCGCTTTCTTT. Residues: CASSYGTGSAFF.

The chain combines TRBV13 with TRBJ1-1; the D is unclear. Looked up from germline, CDR1 is PRHDT and CDR2 is FYEKMQ (reference sequence). The CDR3 length is 15 residues. The ends were cut back, 10 bases at V and 0 bases at J, with 18 bases in the middle. The CDR3 loop is CATWEDSNMNTEAFF. DNA of the CDR3: TGTGCCACCTGGGAGGACTCGAACATGAACACTGAAGCTTTCTTT.

The chain couples TRBV5-5 to TRBJ1-1; D ambiguous. This CDR3 has 12 residues. The ends were cut back, 2 bases at V and 6 bases at J, with 8 bases in the middle. The V gene's germline CDR1 is SGHKS and CDR2 YYEKEE (reference sequence). CDR3 DNA: TGTGCCAGCAGCTTTAATCGAGCTGAAGCTTTCTTT. It specifies CASSFNRAEAFF.

The rearrangement joins TRBV11-2 to TRBJ2-7; D could derive from TRBD1 or TRBD2 (5 bases each). CDR3 length equals 13 residues. V lost 5 bases and J 3 bases, leaving 11 bases between the germline ends. Germline V lookup: CDR1 SGHAT, CDR2 FQNNGV. CDR3 coding DNA: TGTGCCAGCAGCCGGGGCCCGAACTACGAGCAGTACTTC. It codes for CASSRGPNYEQYF.

The rearrangement joins TRBV11-2 to TRBJ1-3; D is perhaps TRBD1 (5 bases). The V end lost 7 bases, the J end lost 4 bases, and 17 bases lay between the germline ends. The CDR3 totals 15 residues. CDR1 and CDR2 from the germline V gene are SGHAT and FQNNGV. The CDR3 DNA follows: TGTGCCAGCACCACTTTGAGGGGCGCCGGAAACACCATATATTTT. Its translation: CASTTLRGAGNTIYF.

This chain links TRBV19 with TRBJ1-5; D is undetermined. Germline loops: CDR1 LNHDA, CDR2 SQIVND (reference sequence). The V end lost 6 bases, the J end lost 2 bases, and 11 bases lay between the germline ends. CDR3 length: 14 residues. The CDR3 sequence: CASSLITGNQPQHF. DNA of the CDR3: TGTGCCAGTAGCCTTATCACCGGCAATCAGCCCCAGCATTTT.

This clone was counted a few times. This chain uses TRBV5-6 with TRBJ1-1; TRBD1 aligns across 12 bases. Germline V gene lookup returns CDR1 SGHDT and CDR2 YYEEEE. Losses at the gene ends were 2 bases for V and 11 bases for J; bases not matched to a gene: 13. CDR3 length: 16 residues. Here the CDR3 DNA reads TGTGCCAGCAGCTTTGGGACAGGGGGCATCCTCTCGAAGGCTTTCTTT. Translating gives CASSFGTGGILSKAFF.

The V and J genes are TRBV5-4 and TRBJ2-3; TRBD1 agrees at 10 bases. The CDR3 covers 16 residues. J was trimmed by 3 bases and V by 4 bases; bases with no gene match: 8. Germline V gene sequence: CDR1 SGHNT, CDR2 YYREEE (reference sequence). The DNA of the CDR3 is TGTGCCAGCAGCATCCGGGACAGGGGATGGACAGATACGCAGTATTTT. As protein: CASSIRDRGWTDTQYF.

The V gene is TRBV7-9, the J gene TRBJ1-2; no firm D call. The CDR3 covers 17 residues. CDR1 SEHNR and CDR2 FQNEAQ come from the germline V gene (reference sequence). The ends were cut back, 1 base at V and 2 bases at J, with 17 bases in the middle. The CDR3 loop is CASSLDGVLGTNYGYTF. CDR3 nucleotide sequence: TGTGCCAGCAGCTTAGACGGGGTTCTGGGTACGAACTATGGCTACACCTTC.

V is TRBV11-1 and J is TRBJ2-1, with 8 bases fitting TRBD1. Looked up from germline, CDR1 is SGHAT and CDR2 is FQDESV (reference sequence). V was pared by 1 base and J by 2 bases, with 7 bases of the junction left unmatched. This CDR3 region has 17 residues. The chain's CDR3 is CASSLEGGQAAYNEQFF. DNA for the CDR3: TGTGCCAGCAGCTTAGAGGGGGGACAGGCGGCCTACAATGAGCAGTTCTTC.

The chain is built from TRBV18 and TRBJ2-1, with 9 bases identical to TRBD2. The germline CDR1 and CDR2 sequences are KGHSH and LQKENI. This CDR3 contains 17 residues. V lost 2 bases to trimming and J lost 1 base; unmatched junction nucleotides: 6. CDR3 residues: CASSPAGGAGSYNEQFF. The CDR3, as DNA: TGTGCCAGCTCACCAGCGGGGGGGGCCGGATCCTACAATGAGCAGTTCTTC.

This chain connects TRBV5-8 to TRBJ1-1; D is possibly TRBD1 (5 bases). CDR1 is SGHTS and CDR2 is YDEGEE in the germline V gene. This CDR3 has 14 residues. V was clipped by 2 bases and J by 4 bases, with 12 bases between them. The CDR3 coding sequence is TGTGCCAGCAGCTTTTCGGACGGGGGCACTGAAGCTTTCTTT. Translation: CASSFSDGGTEAFF.